Listed here are 3 T cell receptor beta chains from one sample, sequenced in a study of OX40 agonist ivuxolimab in advanced cancers. Sequenced by immunoSEQ multiplex PCR; TCRdb stores in-frame clones only, minus some. The table includes around 53,000 clones, about 94% detected once. The source was CD4+ or CD8+ T cells sorted from blood, collected in a trial of the OX40 agonist ivuxolimab. The receptor source for this set is an adult with an advanced solid tumor such as melanoma, head and neck, liver or kidney cancer.

V is TRBV7-8 and J is TRBJ2-3; 9 positions agree with TRBD2. The CDR3 runs 17 residues. With 3 bases clipped from V and 0 bases from J, the junction kept 7 bases outside the gene matches. Germline-derived CDR1 and CDR2 are SGHVS and FQNEAQ. The CDR3, as DNA: TGTGCCAGCAGCTTTCGACTAGCGGACGCGAGCACAGATACGCAGTATTTT. Translating it yields CASSFRLADASTDTQYF.

This chain joins TRBV10-3 and TRBJ2-2; TRBD2 might be the D (6 bases). Germline V gene lookup returns CDR1 ENHRY and CDR2 SYGVKD. V was shortened by 5 bases and J by 2 bases, with 12 bases between the two germline ends. CDR3 length: 15 residues. CDR3 DNA: TGTGCCATCAGTCCCATAGCGGTAAACACCGGGGAGCTGTTTTTT. Translating gives CAISPIAVNTGELFF.

This chain joins TRBV4-2 and TRBJ2-7; the D gene is possibly TRBD1 (7 bases). CDR3 length equals 13 residues. Per the germline V gene, CDR1 is LGHNA and CDR2 is YNFKEQ. Trimming cost V 3 bases and J 6 bases, with 12 bases left between them. The CDR3 loop is CASSHQGGGEQYF. The CDR3 DNA reads as TGTGCCAGCAGCCACCAGGGGGGCGGCGAGCAGTACTTC.